This paragraph covers one T cell receptor beta chain sequence. This CDR3 is built from 14 residues. Germline-derived CDR1 and CDR2 are SGHRS and YFSETQ. Trimming took 3 bases from V and 5 from J; bases not matched to a gene: 4. Measured with immunoSEQ multiplex PCR; TCRdb has only the in-frame clones, and not every one. The data show tens of thousands of clones, around 80% seen once. The data originate from a study of neoadjuvant anti-PD-1 for oral cavity cancer. The receptor was derived from a person between 35 and 79 years old with oral cavity squamous cell carcinoma. The material sequenced was PBMCs, taken before nivolumab (anti-PD-1) treatment. The rearrangement uses TRBV5-1 and TRBJ1-1; 10 nucleotides align to TRBD1. The chain's CDR3 is CASSSRTGGTEAFF. The CDR3 nucleotides read TGCGCCAGCAGCTCCCGGACAGGGGGAACTGAAGCTTTCTTT.